This T cell receptor (beta chain) derives from a study of CD8 T cells in Susac syndrome. TEMRA cells were FACS-enriched and CD8+ and CD4+ T cells negatively isolated. V lost 1 base to trimming and J lost 1 base; unmatched junction nucleotides: 3. CDR3 length equals 15 residues. The germline CDR1 and CDR2 sequences are SQVTM and ANQGSEA. Reverse transcription of about 0.45 to 1 ug RNA was carried out with random hexamers. TCR beta CDR3 was amplified by immunoSEQ covering 54 Vbeta and 13 Jbeta. TCRdb re-called the immunoSEQ multiplex PCR reads with MiXCR, one entry per CDR3 protein. The sample carries about 200,000 distinct CDR3 sequences, nearly 95% recorded once.

This chain uses TRBV29-1 with TRBJ2-3; 9 nucleotides agree with TRBD2. The receptor comes from a human donor with multiple sclerosis. Sequences were obtained from CD4+ T cells from PBMCs. CDR3 region: CSVEGVAGGTDTQYF. In nucleotides, the CDR3 is TGCAGCGTTGAAGGGGTAGCGGGGGGCACAGATACGCAGTATTTT.